This TCR beta chain emerged from a study of blood T cells in healthy people across ages. Whole-study findings and limits: Long-lived donors carried more naive CD4+ cells and greater diversity than aged donors.

About this clonotype: Its antigen is unknown. An end of the junction does not agree with germline; a read error may underlie this.

Using a J-beta primer mix together with a sample-barcoded 5' primer, a second PCR was run for about 6 to 11 cycles. TCRdb reanalysed the 5' RACE reads using MiXCR and keeps one entry per CDR3 protein. The data hold hundreds of thousands of distinct CDR3 sequences, with about 26% observed a single time. CDR1 and CDR2 from the germline V gene are MDHEN and SYDVKM. There are 12 residues in the CDR3. This sample was shared with a second study, whose subject was T cells of mothers and their children. According to that study: Per child, around 2.9 million TCR beta CDR3 reads were obtained, against over 9 million per mother.

The clonotype comes from a boy aged 10-17 years in good health. V and J are TRBV28 and TRBJ1-4; no clear D gene. Material: blood. The CDR3: CASSKPNEKLFF. The CDR3 coding sequence is TGTGCCAGCAGTAAGCCAAATGAAAAATTGTTTTTT.